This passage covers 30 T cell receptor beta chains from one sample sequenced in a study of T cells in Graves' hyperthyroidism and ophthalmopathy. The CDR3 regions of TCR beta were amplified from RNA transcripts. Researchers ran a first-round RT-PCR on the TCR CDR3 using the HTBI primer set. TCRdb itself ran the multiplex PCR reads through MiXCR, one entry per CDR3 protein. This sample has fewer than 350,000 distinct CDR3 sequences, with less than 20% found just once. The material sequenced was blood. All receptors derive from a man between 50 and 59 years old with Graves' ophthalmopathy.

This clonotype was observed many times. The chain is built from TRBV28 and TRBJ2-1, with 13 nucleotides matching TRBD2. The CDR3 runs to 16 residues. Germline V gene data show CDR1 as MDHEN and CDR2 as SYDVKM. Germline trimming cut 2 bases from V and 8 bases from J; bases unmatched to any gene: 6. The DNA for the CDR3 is TGTGCCAGCAGTTTACAGCGGACTAGCGGGAGCCATGAGCAGTTCTTC. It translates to CASSLQRTSGSHEQFF.

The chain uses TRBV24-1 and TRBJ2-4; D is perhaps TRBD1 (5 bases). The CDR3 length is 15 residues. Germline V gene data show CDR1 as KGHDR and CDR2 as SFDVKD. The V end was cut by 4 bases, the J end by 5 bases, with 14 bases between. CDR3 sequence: CATSDAYRQQNIQYF. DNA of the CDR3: TGTGCCACCAGTGACGCCTATAGACAGCAAAACATTCAGTACTTC.

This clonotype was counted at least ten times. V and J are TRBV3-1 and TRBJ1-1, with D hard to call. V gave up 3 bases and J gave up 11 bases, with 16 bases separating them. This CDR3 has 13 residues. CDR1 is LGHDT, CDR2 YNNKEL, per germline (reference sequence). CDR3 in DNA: TGTGCCAGCAGCCAGGGAGGACGTAGTGAGGCTTTCTTT. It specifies CASSQGGRSEAFF.

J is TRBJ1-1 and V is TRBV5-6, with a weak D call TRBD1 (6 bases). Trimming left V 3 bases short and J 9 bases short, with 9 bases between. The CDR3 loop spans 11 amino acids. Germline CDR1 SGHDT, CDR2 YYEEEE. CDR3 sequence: CASSSQGKAFF. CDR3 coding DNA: TGTGCCAGCAGCTCCCAGGGGAAAGCTTTCTTT.

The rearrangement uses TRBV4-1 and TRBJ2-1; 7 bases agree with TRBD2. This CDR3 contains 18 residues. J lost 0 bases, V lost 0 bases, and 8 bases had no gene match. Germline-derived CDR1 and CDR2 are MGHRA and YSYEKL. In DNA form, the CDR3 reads TGCGCCAGCAGCCAAGATCCCGAGCGGGGAGACTCCTACAATGAGCAGTTCTTC. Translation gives CASSQDPERGDSYNEQFF.

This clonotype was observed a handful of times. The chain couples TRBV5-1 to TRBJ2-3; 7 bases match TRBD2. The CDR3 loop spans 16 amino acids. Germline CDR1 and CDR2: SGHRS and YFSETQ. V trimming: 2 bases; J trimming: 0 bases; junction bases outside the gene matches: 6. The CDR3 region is CASSFALAKSTDTQYF. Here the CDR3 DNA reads TGCGCCAGCAGCTTCGCACTAGCGAAAAGCACAGATACGCAGTATTTT.

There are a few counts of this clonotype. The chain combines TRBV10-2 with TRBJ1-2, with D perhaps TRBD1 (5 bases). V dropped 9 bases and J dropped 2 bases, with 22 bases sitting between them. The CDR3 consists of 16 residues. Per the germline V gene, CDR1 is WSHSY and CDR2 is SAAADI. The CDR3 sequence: CARGASPDPANYGYTF. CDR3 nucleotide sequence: TGCGCCAGAGGGGCCTCCCCGGATCCGGCGAACTATGGCTACACCTTC.

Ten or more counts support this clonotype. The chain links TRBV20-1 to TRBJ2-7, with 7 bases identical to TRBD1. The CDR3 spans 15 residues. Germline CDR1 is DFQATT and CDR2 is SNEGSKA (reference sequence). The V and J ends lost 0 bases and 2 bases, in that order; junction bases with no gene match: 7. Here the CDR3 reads CSARDKQGTTYEQYF. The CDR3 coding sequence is TGCAGTGCTAGAGATAAACAGGGGACGACCTACGAGCAGTACTTC.

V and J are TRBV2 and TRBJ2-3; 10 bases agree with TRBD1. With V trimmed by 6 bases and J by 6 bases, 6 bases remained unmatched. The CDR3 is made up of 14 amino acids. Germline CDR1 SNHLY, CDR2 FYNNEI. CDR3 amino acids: CASRDRGRADTQYF. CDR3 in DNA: TGTGCCAGCAGGGACAGGGGGAGGGCGGATACGCAGTATTTT.

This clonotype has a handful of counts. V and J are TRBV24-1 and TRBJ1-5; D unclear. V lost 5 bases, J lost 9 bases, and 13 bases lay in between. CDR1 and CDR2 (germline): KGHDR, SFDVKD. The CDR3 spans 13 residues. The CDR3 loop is CATSGAATGPQHF. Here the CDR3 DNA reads TGTGCCACCAGTGGTGCCGCTACGGGGCCCCAGCATTTT.

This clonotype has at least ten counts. DNA of the CDR3: TGCAGTGCTAGAGTTAAGGGGGCCGCAAATCAGCCCCAGCATTTT. It yields the protein CSARVKGAANQPQHF. The chain carries TRBV20-1 and TRBJ1-5; 7 bases match TRBD1. Trimming cost V 1 base and J 4 bases; bases outside gene matches: 7. This CDR3 region has 15 residues. The germline V gene has CDR1 DFQATT and CDR2 SNEGSKA (reference sequence).

CDR3 in DNA: TGTGCCAGCAGCCCCGTTGGGATAGCGGGAGGGCCTGGTGAGCAGTTCTTC. It is translated as CASSPVGIAGGPGEQFF. The chain has TRBV7-3 and TRBJ2-1; the match to TRBD2 covers 11 bases. From germline, CDR1 is SGHTA and CDR2 FQGTGA. The CDR3 runs 17 residues. V was pared by 5 bases and J by 9 bases, with 15 bases of the junction left unmatched.

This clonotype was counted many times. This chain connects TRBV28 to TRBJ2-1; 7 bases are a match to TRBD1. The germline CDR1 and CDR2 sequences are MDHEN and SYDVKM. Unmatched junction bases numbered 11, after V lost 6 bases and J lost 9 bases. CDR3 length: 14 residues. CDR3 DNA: TGTGCCAGCAGACCTACCAGACAGGGACCTGAGCAGTTCTTC. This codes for CASRPTRQGPEQFF.

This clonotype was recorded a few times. The CDR3 reads CSARILRDSNQPQHF. The CDR3 DNA reads TGCAGTGCTAGAATCCTTCGGGATAGCAATCAGCCCCAGCATTTT. The gene calls are TRBV20-1 and TRBJ1-5; D unclear. CDR3 size: 15 residues. Deletions cut 2 bases from V and 0 bases from J, with 11 bases between. Per germline, CDR1 DFQATT and CDR2 SNEGSKA (reference sequence).

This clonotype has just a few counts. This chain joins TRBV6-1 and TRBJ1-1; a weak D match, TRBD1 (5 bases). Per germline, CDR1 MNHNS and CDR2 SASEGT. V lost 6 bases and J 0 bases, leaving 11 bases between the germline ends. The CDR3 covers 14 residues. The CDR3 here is CASRRTRLNTEAFF. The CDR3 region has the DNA TGTGCCAGCAGACGGACACGATTGAACACTGAAGCTTTCTTT.

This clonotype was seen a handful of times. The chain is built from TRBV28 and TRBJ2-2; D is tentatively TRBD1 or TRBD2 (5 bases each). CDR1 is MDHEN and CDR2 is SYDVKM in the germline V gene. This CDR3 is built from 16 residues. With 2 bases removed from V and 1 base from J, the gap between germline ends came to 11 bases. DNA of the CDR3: TGTGCCAGCAGTTTAGGGGACGAGGTGAACACCGGGGAGCTGTTTTTT. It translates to CASSLGDEVNTGELFF. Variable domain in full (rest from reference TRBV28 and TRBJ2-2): DVKVTQSSRYLVKRTGEKVFLECVQDMDHENMFWYRQDPGLGLRLIYFSYDVKMKEKGDIPEGYSVSREKKERFSLILESASTNQTSMYLCASSLGDEVNTGELFFGEGSRLTVL.

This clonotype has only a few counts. CDR3: CASSLYGQGANTGELFF. In nucleotides, the CDR3 is TGTGCCAGCAGCTTATACGGACAGGGGGCGAACACCGGGGAGCTGTTTTTT. The V gene is TRBV7-6, the J gene TRBJ2-2; 10 positions match TRBD1. V dropped 2 bases and J dropped 0; count of bases not matched to a gene: 3. The germline V gene encodes CDR1 SGHVS and CDR2 FNYEAQ. This CDR3 spans 17 amino acids.

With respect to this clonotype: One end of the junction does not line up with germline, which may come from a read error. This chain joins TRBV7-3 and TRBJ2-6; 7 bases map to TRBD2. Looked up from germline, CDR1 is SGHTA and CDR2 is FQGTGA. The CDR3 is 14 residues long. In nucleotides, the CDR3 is TGTGCCAGCAGCTTAAATGGGGGACGGGAGGCCGTTTCTTTC. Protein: CASSLNGGREAVSF.

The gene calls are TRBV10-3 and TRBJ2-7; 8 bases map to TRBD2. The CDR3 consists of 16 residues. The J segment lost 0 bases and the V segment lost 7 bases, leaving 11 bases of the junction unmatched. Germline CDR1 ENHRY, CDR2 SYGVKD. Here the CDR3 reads CAIMEGPAGASYEQYF. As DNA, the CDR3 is TGTGCCATCATGGAGGGACCAGCGGGGGCCTCCTACGAGCAGTACTTC.

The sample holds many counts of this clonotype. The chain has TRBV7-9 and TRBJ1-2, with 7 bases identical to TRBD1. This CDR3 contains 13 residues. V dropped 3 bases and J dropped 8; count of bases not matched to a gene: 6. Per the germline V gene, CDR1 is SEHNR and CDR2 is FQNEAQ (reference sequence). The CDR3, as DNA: TGTGCCAGCAGCTTCCCGGGACAGAACGGCTACACCTTC. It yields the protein CASSFPGQNGYTF. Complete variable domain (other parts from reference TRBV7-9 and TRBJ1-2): DTGVSQNPRHKITKRGQNVTFRCDPISEHNRLYWYRQTLGQGPEFLTYFQNEAQLEKSRLLSDRFSAERPKGSFSTLEIQRTEQGDSAMYLCASSFPGQNGYTFGSGTRLTVV.

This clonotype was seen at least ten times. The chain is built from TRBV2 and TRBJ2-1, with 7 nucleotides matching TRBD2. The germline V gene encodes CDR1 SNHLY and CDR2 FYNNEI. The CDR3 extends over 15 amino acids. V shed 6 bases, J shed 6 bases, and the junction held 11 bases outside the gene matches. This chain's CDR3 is CASRRLAGLANEQFF. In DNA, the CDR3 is TGTGCCAGCAGGAGACTAGCCGGCCTGGCCAATGAGCAGTTCTTC.

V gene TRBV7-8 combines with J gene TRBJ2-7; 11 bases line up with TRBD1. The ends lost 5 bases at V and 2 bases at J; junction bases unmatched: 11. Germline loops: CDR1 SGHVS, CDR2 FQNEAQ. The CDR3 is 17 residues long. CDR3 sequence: CASSLYTPGQGAYEQYF. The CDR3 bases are TGTGCCAGCAGCCTTTATACGCCGGGACAGGGGGCCTACGAGCAGTACTTC. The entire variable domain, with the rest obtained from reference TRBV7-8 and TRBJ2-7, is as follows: GAGVSQSPRYKVAKRGQDVALRCDPISGHVSLFWYQQALGQGPEFLTYFQNEAQLDKSGLPSDRFFAERPEGSVSTLKIQRTQQEDSAVYLCASSLYTPGQGAYEQYFGPGTRLTVT.

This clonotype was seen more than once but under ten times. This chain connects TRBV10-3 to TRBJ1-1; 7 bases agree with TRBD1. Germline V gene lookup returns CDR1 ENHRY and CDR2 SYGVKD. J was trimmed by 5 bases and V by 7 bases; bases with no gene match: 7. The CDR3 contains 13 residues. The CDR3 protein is CAITDVRGTEAFF. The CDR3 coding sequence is TGTGCCATCACCGACGTCAGGGGGACTGAAGCTTTCTTT.

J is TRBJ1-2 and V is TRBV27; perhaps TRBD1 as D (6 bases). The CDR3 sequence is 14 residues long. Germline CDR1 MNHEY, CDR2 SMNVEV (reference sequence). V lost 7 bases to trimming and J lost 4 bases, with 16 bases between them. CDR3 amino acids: CASNKQGAGYGYTF. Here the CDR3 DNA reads TGTGCCAGCAACAAACAGGGTGCGGGCTATGGCTACACCTTC.

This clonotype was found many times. DNA for the CDR3: TGTGCCAGCAGCTTATATAGCGGGGATACGCAGTATTTT. It codes for CASSLYSGDTQYF. The rearrangement joins TRBV7-2 to TRBJ2-3, with 7 bases matching TRBD2. The CDR3 is made up of 13 amino acids. CDR1 and CDR2 from the germline V gene are SGHTA and FQGNSA. V shed 2 bases and J 6 bases; nucleotides not matched to a gene: 2.

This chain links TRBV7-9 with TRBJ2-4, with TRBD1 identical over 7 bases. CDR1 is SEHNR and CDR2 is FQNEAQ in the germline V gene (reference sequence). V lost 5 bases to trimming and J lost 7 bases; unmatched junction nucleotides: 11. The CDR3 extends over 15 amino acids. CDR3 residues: CASSPGRGRRNIQYF. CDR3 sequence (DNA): TGTGCCAGCAGCCCGGGAAGGGGGCGGAGGAACATTCAGTACTTC.

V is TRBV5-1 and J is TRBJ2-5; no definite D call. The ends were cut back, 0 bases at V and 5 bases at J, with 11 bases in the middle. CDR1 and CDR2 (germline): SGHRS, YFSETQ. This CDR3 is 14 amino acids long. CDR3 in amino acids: CASSLGAGRETQYF. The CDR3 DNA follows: TGCGCCAGCAGCTTGGGGGCCGGGCGGGAGACCCAGTACTTC.

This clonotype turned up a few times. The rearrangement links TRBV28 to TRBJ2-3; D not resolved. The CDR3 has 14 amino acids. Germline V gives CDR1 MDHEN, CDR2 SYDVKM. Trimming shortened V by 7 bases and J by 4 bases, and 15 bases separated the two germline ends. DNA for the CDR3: TGTGCCAGCAATTCAGCAGAAGGCGCAGATACGCAGTATTTT. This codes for CASNSAEGADTQYF.

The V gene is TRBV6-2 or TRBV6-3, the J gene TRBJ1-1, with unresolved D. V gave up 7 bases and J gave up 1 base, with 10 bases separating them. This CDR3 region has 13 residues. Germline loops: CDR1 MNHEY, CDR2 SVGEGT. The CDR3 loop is CASIQGGNTEAFF. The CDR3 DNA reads TGTGCCAGCATCCAAGGTGGGAACACTGAAGCTTTCTTT.

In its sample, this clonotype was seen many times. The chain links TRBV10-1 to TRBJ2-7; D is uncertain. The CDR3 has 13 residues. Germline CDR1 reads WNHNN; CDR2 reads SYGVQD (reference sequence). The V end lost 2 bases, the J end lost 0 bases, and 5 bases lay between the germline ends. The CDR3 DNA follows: TGCGCCAGCAGTGAGGAGTCCTCCTACGAGCAGTACTTC. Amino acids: CASSEESSYEQYF.